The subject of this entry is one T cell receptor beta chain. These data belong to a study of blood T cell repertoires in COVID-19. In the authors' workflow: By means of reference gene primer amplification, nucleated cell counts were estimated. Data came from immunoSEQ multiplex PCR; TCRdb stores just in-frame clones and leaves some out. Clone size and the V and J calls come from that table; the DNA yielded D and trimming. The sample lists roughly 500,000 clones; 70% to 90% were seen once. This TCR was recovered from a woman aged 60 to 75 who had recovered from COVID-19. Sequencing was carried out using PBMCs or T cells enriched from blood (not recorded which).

The CDR3 DNA follows: TGTGCCAGCAGTGGACAGGAATCCTACGAGCAGTACTTC. It codes for CASSGQESYEQYF. The chain has TRBV2 and TRBJ2-7, with a weak D call TRBD1 (6 bases). V lost 4 bases and J 1 base, leaving 8 bases between the germline ends. The V gene's germline CDR1 is SNHLY and CDR2 FYNNEI. The CDR3 covers 13 residues.